Listed below are T cell receptor beta chains from one sample, sequenced in a study of OX40 agonist ivuxolimab in advanced cancers. This table comes from immunoSEQ multiplex PCR, and its TCRdb copy is limited to in-frame clones, with some not included. Of 80,000 or so clones in the sample, around four fifths were seen once. The sequencing here drew on CD4+ or CD8+ T cells sorted from blood, taken in a trial of the OX40 agonist ivuxolimab. The receptors here all came from an adult with an advanced solid tumor such as melanoma, head and neck, liver or kidney cancer. Each CDR3 is given with its conserved first and last residue. Each record gives: clone size, D gene, J gene, V gene, CDR3 protein, CDR3 DNA. D genes are given only for firm matches. A clone size is listed for some rows: how often the clone was seen (once, few, many), or a class if it is expanded.

. . TRBJ2-3 TRBV7-8 CASSYGIESGQYF TGTGCCAGCAGCTACGGGATTGAGTCGGGGCAGTATTTT
once TRBD1 TRBJ1-4 TRBV30 CAWRLGQGFEKLFF TGTGCCTGGAGACTCGGACAGGGGTTTGAAAAACTGTTTTTT
. . TRBJ2-1 TRBV2 CASRGGDEQFF TGTGCCAGCAGAGGAGGGGATGAGCAGTTCTTC
. . TRBJ1-2 TRBV27 CASCAQRALEGNYGYTF TGTGCCAGCTGTGCTCAAAGGGCCCTAGAGGGGAACTATGGCTACACCTTC
. . TRBJ2-3 TRBV7-9 CASSLRRDTQYF TGTGCCAGCAGCTTACGGAGGGATACGCAGTATTTT
. . TRBJ1-1 TRBV6-8 CASAPSGRAPPDHTEAFF TGTGCCAGCGCCCCCAGCGGCAGGGCCCCTCCTGATCACACTGAAGCTTTCTTT
. . TRBJ2-2 TRBV11-1 CASSSRKNTGELFF TGTGCCAGCAGCTCCAGGAAGAACACCGGGGAGCTGTTTTTT
. TRBD1 TRBJ1-4 TRBV5-4 CASSRAGGANEKLFF TGTGCCAGCAGCCGAGCAGGGGGGGCTAATGAAAAACTGTTTTTT
. . TRBJ1-1 TRBV9 CASSVTFENTEAFF TGTGCCAGCAGCGTGACATTTGAGAACACTGAAGCTTTCTTT
. . TRBJ1-4 TRBV2 CASRSTNEKLFF TGTGCCAGCCGGTCGACTAATGAAAAACTGTTTTTT
. . TRBJ1-5 TRBV30 CAWKEKGRGGNQPQHF TGTGCCTGGAAAGAGAAGGGTCGAGGGGGCAATCAGCCCCAGCATTTT
. . TRBJ2-7 TRBV7-3 CASSLNGGSYEQYF TGTGCCAGCAGCTTAAACGGGGGATCCTACGAGCAGTACTTC
. . TRBJ1-1 TRBV5-1 CASRSRDTTEAFF TGCGCCAGCAGGTCCCGGGACACCACTGAAGCTTTCTTT
. . TRBJ1-1 TRBV5-7 CASRLNTEAFF TGTGCCAGCAGGTTGAACACTGAAGCTTTCTTT
. . TRBJ2-1 TRBV19 CASMGRNNEQFF TGTGCCAGTATGGGCAGAAACAATGAGCAGTTCTTC
. . TRBJ2-1 TRBV18 CASSLNAPGTSYNEQFF TGTGCCAGCTCACTCAACGCGCCGGGAACCTCCTACAATGAGCAGTTCTTC
. TRBD1 TRBJ1-1 TRBV6-5 CASRTGGRTEAFF TGTGCCAGCCGGACAGGGGGAAGGACTGAAGCTTTCTTT
. . TRBJ2-3 TRBV7-2 CASSPHGRSTDTQYF TGTGCCAGCAGCCCGCACGGTCGCTCCACAGATACGCAGTATTTT
. TRBD1 TRBJ1-4 TRBV19 CATRQGREKLFF TGTGCCACCCGACAGGGAAGGGAAAAACTGTTTTTT
. . TRBJ1-5 TRBV7-8 CASSLARVRGASNQPQHF TGTGCCAGCAGCTTAGCGCGTGTTCGGGGGGCGAGCAATCAGCCCCAGCATTTT
. . TRBJ2-5 TRBV27 CASTPYEGQETQYF TGTGCCAGCACTCCCTACGAGGGGCAAGAGACCCAGTACTTC
. TRBD1 TRBJ2-1 TRBV4-3 CASSQAGTGPNEQFF TGCGCCAGCAGCCAAGCCGGGACAGGCCCGAATGAGCAGTTCTTC
. TRBD2 TRBJ2-3 TRBV5-6 CASSLAGLAGEQDTQYF TGTGCCAGCAGCTTGGCCGGGTTAGCGGGGGAACAAGATACGCAGTATTTT
. . TRBJ2-5 TRBV29-1 CSVGRNEETQYF TGCAGCGTGGGCCGGAACGAAGAGACCCAGTACTTC
once TRBD2 TRBJ2-3 TRBV7-9 CASSLTSGVTDTQYF TGTGCCAGCAGCTTAACTAGCGGGGTAACAGATACGCAGTATTTT
. . TRBJ1-4 TRBV14 CATQGTTNEKLFF TGTGCCACCCAGGGAACAACTAATGAAAAACTGTTTTTT
few TRBD1 TRBJ2-7 TRBV23-1 CAGERQGAEEQYF TGCGCCGGGGAGCGACAGGGGGCCGAAGAGCAGTACTTC
. . TRBJ2-7 TRBV6-1 CASRRVGGYEQYF TGTGCCAGCAGGAGAGTTGGGGGGTACGAGCAGTACTTC
. . TRBJ1-4 TRBV2 CATQRVQMVEKLFF TGTGCCACCCAAAGGGTGCAGATGGTTGAAAAACTGTTTTTT
. . TRBJ2-7 TRBV4-2 CASSQDWRAYEQYF TGTGCCAGCAGCCAAGATTGGAGAGCCTACGAGCAGTACTTC
once . TRBJ2-2 TRBV7-9 CASSLVQGNAGELFF TGTGCCAGCAGCTTAGTTCAGGGGAACGCCGGGGAGCTGTTTTTT
. . TRBJ1-2 TRBV28 CASSLGGTPNYGYTF TGTGCCAGCAGTTTAGGCGGAACCCCTAACTATGGCTACACCTTC
. . TRBJ2-7 TRBV6-7 CASSYSSQRSYEQYF TGTGCCAGCAGTTACTCGTCCCAGCGATCCTACGAGCAGTACTTC
once . TRBJ2-7 TRBV7-7 CASSPSTTESAQYF TGTGCTAGCAGCCCCTCTACGACAGAATCAGCGCAGTACTTC
. . TRBJ1-5 TRBV7-8 CASSLASPYYNQPQHF TGTGCCAGCAGCTTAGCCTCACCATACTACAATCAGCCCCAGCATTTT
. TRBD2 TRBJ2-3 TRBV7-9 CASSGSGTTDTQYF TGTGCCAGCAGCGGTAGCGGGACCACAGATACGCAGTATTTT
. . TRBJ2-7 TRBV28 CASSLSAGAHYEQYF TGTGCCAGCAGTTTATCCGCGGGGGCACACTACGAGCAGTACTTC
. . TRBJ1-5 TRBV28 CASSPPEGSYQPQHF TGTGCCAGCAGTCCCCCCGAGGGCAGTTATCAGCCCCAGCATTTT
. TRBD1 TRBJ1-6 TRBV11-2 CASRIDRASPLHF TGTGCCAGCAGAATAGACAGGGCCTCACCCCTCCACTTT
. TRBD1 TRBJ2-3 TRBV5-1 CASSLNPQGESDTQYF TGCGCCAGCAGCTTGAATCCCCAGGGGGAATCAGATACGCAGTATTTT
. . TRBJ1-1 TRBV2 CASSEGRYTEAFF TGTGCCAGCAGTGAAGGGAGGTACACTGAAGCTTTCTTT
. . TRBJ2-5 TRBV27 CASSTIKGQLEVQYF TGTGCCAGCAGTACAATCAAGGGACAACTGGAGGTCCAGTACTTC
. . TRBJ1-5 TRBV5-5 CASSFKGGDNQPQHF TGTGCCAGCAGCTTTAAGGGGGGGGACAATCAGCCCCAGCATTTT
. TRBD2 TRBJ2-1 TRBV5-4 CASSLAGGGAWREQFF TGTGCCAGCAGCTTGGCGGGCGGGGGGGCGTGGAGGGAGCAGTTCTTC
. . TRBJ2-5 TRBV4-1 CASSQDSSGDQETQYF TGCGCCAGCAGCCAAGATTCCTCAGGGGATCAAGAGACCCAGTACTTC
. . TRBJ1-2 TRBV19 CASSISVTNYGYTF TGTGCCAGTAGTATCTCAGTTACTAACTATGGCTACACCTTC
once . TRBJ1-2 TRBV19 CASREGAGYGYTF TGTGCCAGTAGGGAGGGCGCAGGCTATGGCTACACCTTC
. TRBD1 TRBJ2-5 TRBV27 CASSRTGGQETQYF TGTGCCAGCAGTAGGACAGGGGGACAAGAGACCCAGTACTTC
. TRBD2 TRBJ2-1 TRBV7-7 CASSPNWGGEQFF TGTGCCAGCAGCCCAAATTGGGGGGGTGAGCAGTTCTTC